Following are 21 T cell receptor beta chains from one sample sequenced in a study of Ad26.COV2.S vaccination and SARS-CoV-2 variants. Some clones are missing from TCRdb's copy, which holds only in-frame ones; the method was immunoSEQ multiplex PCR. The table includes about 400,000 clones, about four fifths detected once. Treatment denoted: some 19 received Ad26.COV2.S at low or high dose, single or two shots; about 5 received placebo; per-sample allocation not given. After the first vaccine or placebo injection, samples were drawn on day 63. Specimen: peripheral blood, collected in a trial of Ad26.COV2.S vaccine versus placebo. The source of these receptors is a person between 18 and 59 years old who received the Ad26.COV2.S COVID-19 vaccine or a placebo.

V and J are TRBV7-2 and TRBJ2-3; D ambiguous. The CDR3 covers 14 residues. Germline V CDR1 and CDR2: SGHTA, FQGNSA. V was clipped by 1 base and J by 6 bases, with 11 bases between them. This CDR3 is CASSLEPDSDTQYF. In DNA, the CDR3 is TGTGCCAGCAGCTTAGAGCCAGATTCGGATACGCAGTATTTT.

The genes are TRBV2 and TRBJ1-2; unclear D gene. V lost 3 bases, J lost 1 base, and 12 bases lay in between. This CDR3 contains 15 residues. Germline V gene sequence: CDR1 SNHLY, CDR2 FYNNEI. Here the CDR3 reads CASSEWAGGNYGYTF. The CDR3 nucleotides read TGTGCCAGCAGTGAGTGGGCAGGAGGTAACTATGGCTACACCTTC.

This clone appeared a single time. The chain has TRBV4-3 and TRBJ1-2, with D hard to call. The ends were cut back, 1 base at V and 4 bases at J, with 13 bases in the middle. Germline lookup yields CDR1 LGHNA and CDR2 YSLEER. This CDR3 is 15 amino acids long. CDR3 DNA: TGCGCCAGCAGCCAAGGTAGCAGCTCTACCTATGGCTACACCTTC. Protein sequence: CASSQGSSSTYGYTF.

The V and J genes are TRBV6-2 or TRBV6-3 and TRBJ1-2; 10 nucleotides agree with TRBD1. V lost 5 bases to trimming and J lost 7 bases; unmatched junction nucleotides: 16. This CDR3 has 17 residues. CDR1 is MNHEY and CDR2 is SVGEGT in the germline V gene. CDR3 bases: TGTGCCAGCAGTGCCCCGGGGACAGGGGAAAGAACTCGTGGCTACACCTTC. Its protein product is CASSAPGTGERTRGYTF.

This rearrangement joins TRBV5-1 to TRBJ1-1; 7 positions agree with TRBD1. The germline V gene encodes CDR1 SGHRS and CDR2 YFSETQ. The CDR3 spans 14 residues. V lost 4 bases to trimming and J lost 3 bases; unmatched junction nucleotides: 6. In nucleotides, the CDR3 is TGCGCCAGCAGCGCTGACAGGGAAGACACTGAAGCTTTCTTT. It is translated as CASSADREDTEAFF.

The CDR3: CASSPRGGVGNTIYF. Here the CDR3 DNA reads TGTGCCAGCAGCCCCCGGGGAGGGGTTGGAAACACCATATATTTT. This chain joins TRBV9 and TRBJ1-3; a possible D gene is TRBD1 (5 bases). The CDR3 is made up of 15 amino acids. In germline, CDR1 is SGDLS, CDR2 YYNGEE. The V end lost 4 bases, the J end lost 3 bases, and 14 bases lay between the germline ends.

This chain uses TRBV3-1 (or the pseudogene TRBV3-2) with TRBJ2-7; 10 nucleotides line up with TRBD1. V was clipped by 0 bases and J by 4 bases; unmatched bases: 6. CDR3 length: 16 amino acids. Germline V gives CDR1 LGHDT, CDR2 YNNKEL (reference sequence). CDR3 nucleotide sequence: TGTGCCAGCAGCCAAGACTCGGGACAGGGGCGGTACGAGCAGTACTTC. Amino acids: CASSQDSGQGRYEQYF.

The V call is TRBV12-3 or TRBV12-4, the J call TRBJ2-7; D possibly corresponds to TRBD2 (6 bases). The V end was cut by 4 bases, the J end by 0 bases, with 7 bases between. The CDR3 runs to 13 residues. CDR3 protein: CASSSGLSYEQYF. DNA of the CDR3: TGTGCCAGCAGTTCGGGACTCTCCTACGAGCAGTACTTC.

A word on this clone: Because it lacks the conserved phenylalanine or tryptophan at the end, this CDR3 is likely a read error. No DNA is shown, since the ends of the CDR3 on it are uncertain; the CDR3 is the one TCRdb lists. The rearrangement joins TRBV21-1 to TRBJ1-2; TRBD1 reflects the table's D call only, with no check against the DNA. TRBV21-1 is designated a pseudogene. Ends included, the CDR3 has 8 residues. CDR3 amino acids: CASSPLQC.

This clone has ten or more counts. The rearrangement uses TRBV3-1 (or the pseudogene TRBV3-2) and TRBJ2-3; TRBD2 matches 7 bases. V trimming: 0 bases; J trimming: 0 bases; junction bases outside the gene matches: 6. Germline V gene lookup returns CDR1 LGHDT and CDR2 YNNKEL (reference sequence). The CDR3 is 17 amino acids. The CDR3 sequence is CASSQDLLAVSTDTQYF. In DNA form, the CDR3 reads TGTGCCAGCAGCCAAGATCTCCTAGCGGTGAGCACAGATACGCAGTATTTT.

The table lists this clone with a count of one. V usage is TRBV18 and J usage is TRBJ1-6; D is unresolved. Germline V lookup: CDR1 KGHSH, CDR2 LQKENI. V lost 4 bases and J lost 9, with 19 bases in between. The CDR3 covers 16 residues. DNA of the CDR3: TGTGCCAGCTCACTTGGTTTAGCCCCGAGAGGTTCACCCCTCCACTTT. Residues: CASSLGLAPRGSPLHF.

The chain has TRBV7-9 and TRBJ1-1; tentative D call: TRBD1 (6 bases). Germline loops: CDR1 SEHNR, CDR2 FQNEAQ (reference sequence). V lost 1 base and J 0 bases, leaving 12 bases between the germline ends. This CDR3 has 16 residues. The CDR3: CASSLGAGALNTEAFF. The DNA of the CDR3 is TGTGCCAGCAGCTTAGGGGCAGGGGCGTTGAACACTGAAGCTTTCTTT.

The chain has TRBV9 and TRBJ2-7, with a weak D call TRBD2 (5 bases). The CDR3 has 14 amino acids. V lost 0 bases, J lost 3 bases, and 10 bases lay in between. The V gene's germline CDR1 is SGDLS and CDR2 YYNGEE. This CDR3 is CASSVGGILYEQYF. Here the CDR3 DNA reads TGTGCCAGCAGCGTAGGAGGGATACTCTACGAGCAGTACTTC.

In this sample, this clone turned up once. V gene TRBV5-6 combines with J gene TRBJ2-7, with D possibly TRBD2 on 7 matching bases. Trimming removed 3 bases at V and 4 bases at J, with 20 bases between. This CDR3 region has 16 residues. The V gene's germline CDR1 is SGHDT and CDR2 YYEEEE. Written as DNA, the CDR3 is TGTGCCAGCAGCTCCCTAAGGGGGGCACTAGCGTACGAGCAGTACTTC. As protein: CASSSLRGALAYEQYF.

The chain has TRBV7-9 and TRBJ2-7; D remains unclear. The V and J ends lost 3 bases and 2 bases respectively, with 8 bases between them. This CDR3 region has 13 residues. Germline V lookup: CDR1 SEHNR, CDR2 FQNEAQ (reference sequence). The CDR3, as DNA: TGTGCCAGCAGCTTCTCAGAAGCCTACGAGCAGTACTTC. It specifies CASSFSEAYEQYF.

The CDR3, as DNA: TGTGCCAGCACTCCCTACCGAAACGGCGAGCAGTACTTC. This translates into CASTPYRNGEQYF. This chain uses TRBV6-5 with TRBJ2-7; the D is unclear. The CDR3 extends over 13 amino acids. V was cut by 7 bases and J by 6 bases, with 16 bases left in between. Germline-derived CDR1 and CDR2 are MNHEY and SVGAGI.

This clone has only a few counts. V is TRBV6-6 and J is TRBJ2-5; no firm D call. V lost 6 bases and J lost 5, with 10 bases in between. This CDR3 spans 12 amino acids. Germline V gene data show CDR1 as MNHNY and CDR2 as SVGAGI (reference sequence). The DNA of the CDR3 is TGTGCCAGCAGCCACCGTCGGGAGACCCAGTACTTC. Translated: CASSHRRETQYF.

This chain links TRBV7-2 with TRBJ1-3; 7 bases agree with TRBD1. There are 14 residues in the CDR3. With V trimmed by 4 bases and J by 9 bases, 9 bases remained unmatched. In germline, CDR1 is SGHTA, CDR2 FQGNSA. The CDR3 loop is CASSSTPGQSTIYF. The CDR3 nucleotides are TGTGCCAGCAGCTCCACCCCGGGACAGAGCACCATATATTTT.

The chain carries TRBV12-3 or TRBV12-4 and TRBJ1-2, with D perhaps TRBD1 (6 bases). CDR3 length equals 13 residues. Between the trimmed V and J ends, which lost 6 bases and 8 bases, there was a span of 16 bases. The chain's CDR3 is CASSEQGIGGYTF. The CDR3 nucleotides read TGTGCCAGCAGCGAACAGGGTATAGGCGGCTACACCTTC.

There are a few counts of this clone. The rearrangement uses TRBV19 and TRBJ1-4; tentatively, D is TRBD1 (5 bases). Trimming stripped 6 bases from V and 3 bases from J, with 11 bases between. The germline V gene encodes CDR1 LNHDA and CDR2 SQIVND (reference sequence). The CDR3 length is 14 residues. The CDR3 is CASSLGGANEKLFF. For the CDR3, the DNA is TGTGCCAGTAGCCTGGGAGGGGCTAATGAAAAACTGTTTTTT.

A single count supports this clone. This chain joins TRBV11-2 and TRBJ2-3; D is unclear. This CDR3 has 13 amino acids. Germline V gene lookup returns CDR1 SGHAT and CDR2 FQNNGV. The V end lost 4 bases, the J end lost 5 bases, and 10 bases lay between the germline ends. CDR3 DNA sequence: TGTGCCAGCAGCTCCCCCCTGAGAGATACGCAGTATTTT. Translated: CASSSPLRDTQYF.